The next 20 T cell receptor beta chains were all read from a single sample in a study of T cell responses to AZD1222 COVID-19 vaccine. Measured with immunoSEQ multiplex PCR; TCRdb has only the in-frame clones, and not every one. This sample has about 140,000 clones, with about 89% found just once. The specimen comprised peripheral blood, sampled 28 days after the second AZD1222 dose. The receptors derive from an adult who received the AZD1222 COVID-19 vaccine.

The gene calls are TRBV28 and TRBJ2-2; TRBD1 matches 9 bases. The CDR3 covers 15 residues. CDR1 is MDHEN, CDR2 SYDVKM, per germline. With 6 bases clipped from V and 6 bases from J, the junction kept 8 bases outside the gene matches. CDR3 coding DNA: TGTGCCAGCAGCTTAGACAGGGGGGATCCCGGGGAGCTGTTTTTT. Its protein is CASSLDRGDPGELFF. The full variable domain, rest sourced from reference TRBV28 and TRBJ2-2, is DVKVTQSSRYLVKRTGEKVFLECVQDMDHENMFWYRQDPGLGLRLIYFSYDVKMKEKGDIPEGYSVSREKKERFSLILESASTNQTSMYLCASSLDRGDPGELFFGEGSRLTVL.

V is TRBV5-8 and J is TRBJ1-6; D unclear. Germline V CDR1 and CDR2: SGHTS, YDEGEE. There are 14 residues in the CDR3. V was clipped by 4 bases and J by 6 bases, with 11 bases between them. The CDR3 bases are TGTGCCAGCAGCAAGGGTCCCTTTAATTCACCCCTCCACTTT. This encodes CASSKGPFNSPLHF. Complete variable domain (other parts from reference TRBV5-8 and TRBJ1-6): EAGVTQSPTHLIKTRGQQATLRCSPISGHTSVYWYQQALGLGLQFLLWYDEGEERNRGNFPPRFSGRQFPNYSSELNVNALELEDSALYLCASSKGPFNSPLHFGNGTRLTVT.

This rearrangement joins TRBV3-1 (or the pseudogene TRBV3-2) to TRBJ1-2; TRBD1 matches 8 bases. J gave up 4 bases and V 1 base, and 17 bases lay outside the gene matches. Germline V gives CDR1 LGHDT, CDR2 YNNKEL (reference sequence). CDR3 size: 19 residues. CDR3 DNA sequence: TGTGCCAGCAGCCAAGGTCCCCCAATTCGGACAGGGTACAGCTATGGCTACACCTTC. It is translated as CASSQGPPIRTGYSYGYTF.

The V and J genes are TRBV9 and TRBJ1-1, with D unclear. With 3 bases removed from V and 5 bases from J, the gap between germline ends came to 23 bases. Germline V lookup: CDR1 SGDLS, CDR2 YYNGEE. The CDR3 length is 17 residues. CDR3 sequence reads: CASSEGLGSSTKTEAFF. The DNA for the CDR3 is TGTGCCAGCAGCGAAGGTTTAGGGTCTTCGACGAAGACTGAAGCTTTCTTT. Full variable domain (rest looked up from reference TRBV9 and TRBJ1-1): DSGVTQTPKHLITATGQRVTLRCSPRSGDLSVYWYQQSLDQGLQFLIQYYNGEERAKGNILERFSAQQFPDLHSELNLSSLELGDSALYFCASSEGLGSSTKTEAFFGQGTRLTVV.

CDR3 in amino acids: CASSTTGFGYTF. In DNA form, the CDR3 reads TGTGCCAGCAGTACGACAGGGTTCGGCTACACCTTC. The gene calls are TRBV6-2 or TRBV6-3 and TRBJ1-2, with 7 bases identical to TRBD1. V dropped 5 bases and J dropped 8; count of bases not matched to a gene: 5. The CDR3 length is 12 residues. Germline V gives CDR1 MNHEY, CDR2 SVGEGT.

V is TRBV11-2 and J is TRBJ2-7; D perhaps matches TRBD2 (6 bases). V was cut by 1 base and J by 1 base, with 11 bases left in between. Germline CDR1 is SGHAT and CDR2 is FQNNGV. The CDR3 spans 15 residues. The CDR3 here is CASSLVTGDSYEQYF. The DNA of the CDR3 is TGTGCCAGCAGCTTAGTGACGGGAGATTCCTACGAGCAGTACTTC.

The CDR3 nucleotides read TGTGCCAGCAGCCCCACTATCGCGGATCAAGCTTTCTTT. Translation gives CASSPTIADQAFF. The chain combines TRBV9 with TRBJ1-1; D remains unclear. Looked up from germline, CDR1 is SGDLS and CDR2 is YYNGEE. V lost 4 bases to trimming and J lost 9 bases, with 16 bases between them. The CDR3 covers 13 residues. Full variable domain (remainder filled in from reference TRBV9 and TRBJ1-1): DSGVTQTPKHLITATGQRVTLRCSPRSGDLSVYWYQQSLDQGLQFLIQYYNGEERAKGNILERFSAQQFPDLHSELNLSSLELGDSALYFCASSPTIADQAFFGQGTRLTVV.

The chain combines TRBV7-2 with TRBJ2-1; 8 bases fit TRBD2. The V gene end was trimmed by 7 bases and the J gene end by 4 bases; junction bases not matched to a gene: 9. Germline-derived CDR1 and CDR2 are SGHTA and FQGNSA. There are 15 residues in the CDR3. The CDR3 region has the DNA TGTGCCAGCAACACAGGAGCGGGAGTGTACAATGAGCAGTTCTTC. This codes for CASNTGAGVYNEQFF. Based on the CDR3 plus reference TRBV7-2 and TRBJ2-1, the full variable domain is GAGVSQSPSNKVTEKGKDVELRCDPISGHTALYWYRQSLGQGLEFLIYFQGNSAPDKSGLPSDRFSAERTGGSVSTLTIQRTQQEDSAVYLCASNTGAGVYNEQFFGPGTRLTVL.

This chain uses TRBV11-1 with TRBJ1-2; 9 bases align to TRBD1. After removal of 10 bases from V and 6 bases from J, the junction contained 6 bases not matched to a gene. Germline V gene lookup returns CDR1 SGHAT and CDR2 FQDESV (reference sequence). This CDR3 is built from 12 residues. CDR3 residues: CATRGDRDGYTF. CDR3 coding DNA: TGTGCCACGAGGGGGGACAGGGATGGCTACACCTTC.

The CDR3 DNA reads as TGCGCCAGCAGCCAGGCTCTTGCAACTAATGAAAAACTGTTTTTT. Its translation is CASSQALATNEKLFF. The J gene is TRBJ1-4, the V gene TRBV4-1, with D unclear. CDR3 length equals 15 residues. Germline CDR1 is MGHRA and CDR2 is YSYEKL. Trimming took off 3 bases at V and 0 bases at J, with 8 bases between the two ends.

V usage is TRBV7-2 and J usage is TRBJ2-7; D might be TRBD2 (5 bases). Trimming removed 7 bases at V and 4 bases at J, with 11 bases between. Per germline, CDR1 SGHTA and CDR2 FQGNSA. The CDR3 runs 12 residues. The CDR3 reads CASTSSTYEQYF. The CDR3 DNA sequence: TGTGCCAGCACTTCTAGCACGTACGAGCAGTACTTC.

The rearrangement joins TRBV28 to TRBJ2-3, with 15 bases fitting TRBD2. This CDR3 spans 17 amino acids. Losses at the gene ends were 5 bases for V and 0 bases for J; bases not matched to a gene: 3. Germline CDR1 and CDR2: MDHEN and SYDVKM. The CDR3: CASSRTSGRGSTDTQYF. DNA of the CDR3: TGTGCCAGCAGTCGGACTAGCGGGAGGGGGAGCACAGATACGCAGTATTTT.

Here the CDR3 reads CASREGLQTYEQYF. Here the CDR3 DNA reads TGTGCCAGCAGGGAGGGACTGCAAACCTACGAGCAGTACTTC. V is TRBV2 and J is TRBJ2-7; TRBD2 might be the D (6 bases). Trimming left V 6 bases short and J 2 bases short, with 14 bases between. Germline CDR1 is SNHLY and CDR2 is FYNNEI. This CDR3 comprises 14 residues.

J is TRBJ1-4 and V is TRBV7-9; D remains unclear. With 4 bases removed from V and 5 bases from J, the gap between germline ends came to 11 bases. Germline loops: CDR1 SEHNR, CDR2 FQNEAQ (reference sequence). CDR3 length: 14 residues. The CDR3 loop reads CASSSALMNEKLFF. The DNA of the CDR3 is TGTGCCAGCAGCTCGGCCCTGATGAATGAAAAACTGTTTTTT.

The rearrangement joins TRBV10-2 to TRBJ1-1; D possibly corresponds to TRBD1 (5 bases). Trimming took 5 bases from V and 2 from J, leaving 12 bases between them. Germline CDR1 reads WSHSY; CDR2 reads SAAADI. The CDR3 length is 14 residues. CDR3 DNA sequence: TGCGCCAGCAGTCGAAGGGGTGAAAACACTGAAGCTTTCTTT. Its translation: CASSRRGENTEAFF.

The rearrangement joins TRBV28 to TRBJ2-5; maybe TRBD1 (5 bases). The CDR3 has 14 residues. The V and J ends lost 3 bases and 3 bases respectively, with 11 bases between them. Germline CDR1 reads MDHEN; CDR2 reads SYDVKM. The CDR3 spells CASSLAGMEETQYF. The CDR3 coding sequence is TGTGCCAGCAGTTTGGCAGGGATGGAAGAGACCCAGTACTTC.

Only one count was recorded for this clone. This chain joins TRBV11-2 and TRBJ1-1; 11 bases map to TRBD1. The CDR3 runs 15 residues. V lost 4 bases and J lost 5; bases outside the gene matches: 6. CDR1 is SGHAT, CDR2 FQNNGV, per germline. The DNA of the CDR3 is TGTGCCAGCAGCTCCCAGGGGACAGGGGGGACTGAAGCTTTCTTT. Its translation is CASSSQGTGGTEAFF.

The chain is built from TRBV6-2 or TRBV6-3 and TRBJ1-5, with a weak D call TRBD1 (5 bases). Trimming cost V 4 bases and J 0 bases, with 7 bases left between them. Germline V gives CDR1 MNHEY, CDR2 SVGEGT. This CDR3 spans 14 amino acids. CDR3 coding DNA: TGTGCCAGCAGTTCGGGGGTTAGCAATCAGCCCCAGCATTTT. This codes for CASSSGVSNQPQHF.

This chain links TRBV19 with TRBJ1-2; tentatively, D is TRBD1 (6 bases). The ends were cut back, 4 bases at V and 3 bases at J, with 18 bases in the middle. CDR3 length: 16 amino acids. Germline loops: CDR1 LNHDA, CDR2 SQIVND (reference sequence). For the CDR3, the DNA is TGTGCCAGTAGTAGCGACGGCAGGGGATCCCACTATGGCTACACCTTC. This encodes CASSSDGRGSHYGYTF.

This rearrangement joins TRBV16 to TRBJ1-6; 10 bases fit TRBD1. CDR3 length: 14 residues. With 2 bases clipped from V and 10 bases from J, the junction kept 2 bases outside the gene matches. CDR1 is KGHSY, CDR2 FQNENV, per germline. The CDR3 region is CASSQDRGRSPLHF. The DNA of the CDR3 is TGTGCCAGCAGCCAAGACAGGGGGCGGTCACCCCTCCACTTT.